This T cell receptor beta chain was found in a study of liver allograft versus peripheral blood T cells. Across the study: Blood and transplanted-liver T cell receptor repertoires from recipients were compared.

Regarding the study as a whole: Reportedly, liver allograft T cell receptor repertoires differed from peripheral blood ones.

This CDR3 has 13 amino acids. Trimming stripped 7 bases from V and 1 base from J, with 10 bases between. Germline V gene sequence: CDR1 MDHEN, CDR2 SYDVKM. TCRdb recomputed calls from the reads with MiXCR, one row per CDR3 protein. The sample records 10,000 to 15,000 distinct CDR3 sequences, about 26% being singletons. This clonotype was found many times. What it binds is not known. The chain has TRBV28 and TRBJ1-1, with TRBD1 as a possible D gene (6 bases). This TCR derives from a human patient who had a liver transplant. The graft donor may be the source of some T cells. DNA of the CDR3: TGTGCCAGCACGGAGGACAGGAACACTGAAGCTTTCTTT. Translating gives CASTEDRNTEAFF.